The clone carrying this TCR beta chain has a count of ten or more. Amplification yielded TCR beta CDR3 regions, with RNA transcripts as the source. RT-PCR in the first round (using the HTBI primer set) targeted the TCR CDR3. MiXCR, run by TCRdb on the multiplex PCR reads, gives a single entry per CDR3 protein. This sample has some 550,000 distinct CDR3 sequences, with less than 25% found just once. CDR1 and CDR2 from the germline V gene are SGHTA and FQGNSA. CDR3 length: 14 residues. V dropped 5 bases and J dropped 4 bases, with 14 bases sitting between them. This entry is derived from a study of T cells in Graves' hyperthyroidism and ophthalmopathy.

The sequencing sample was made of blood. The V gene is TRBV7-2, the J gene TRBJ1-2; D is uncertain. The sequence was obtained from a man aged 18-30 years with Graves' hyperthyroidism. For the CDR3, the DNA is TGTGCCAGCAGCCCCCTAGTCTCCGGCTATGGCTACACCTTC. It translates to CASSPLVSGYGYTF.